These 25 T cell receptor beta chains were sequenced from one sample in a study of blood T cell repertoires in COVID-19. Sequencing used immunoSEQ multiplex PCR; TCRdb keeps in-frame clones, though not all of them. Here the sample spans about 200,000 clones, around 90% being singletons. The sequenced sample consisted of PBMCs or T cells enriched from blood (not recorded which). These receptor sequences come from a woman in her late teens or twenties who had recovered from COVID-19.

The CDR3 DNA reads as TGCGCCAGCAGCGCGGACAGCTACACAGATACGCAGTATTTT. This gives the protein CASSADSYTDTQYF. The V call is TRBV5-1, the J call TRBJ2-3; possibly TRBD1 for D (6 bases). Per germline, CDR1 SGHRS and CDR2 YFSETQ. The V end lost 4 bases, the J end lost 2 bases, and 11 bases lay between the germline ends. This CDR3 is 14 amino acids long.

CDR3 nucleotide sequence: TGTGCCAGCAGCTTCAAACAGGGTTCGGTAGGCGAGCAGTACTTC. Its translation is CASSFKQGSVGEQYF. The V call is TRBV13, the J call TRBJ2-7, with D maybe TRBD1 (6 bases). Germline V gives CDR1 PRHDT, CDR2 FYEKMQ (reference sequence). The CDR3 runs 15 residues. V lost 3 bases to trimming and J lost 6 bases, with 18 bases between them.

The chain has TRBV10-3 and TRBJ2-1, with unresolved D. The CDR3 sequence is 13 residues long. Germline CDR1 is ENHRY and CDR2 is SYGVKD. Between the trimmed V and J ends, which lost 3 bases and 5 bases, there was a span of 8 bases. The CDR3 region is CAISDSRDNEQFF. The DNA of the CDR3 is TGTGCCATCAGTGATTCGCGAGACAATGAGCAGTTCTTC.

The chain combines TRBV29-1 with TRBJ1-2; 9 bases agree with TRBD1. The length of the CDR3 is 14 residues. V lost 7 bases to trimming and J lost 5 bases; unmatched junction nucleotides: 11. Germline assignment: CDR1 SQVTM and CDR2 ANQGSEA. CDR3 bases: TGCAGCGCAACCCCCGGGACAGGGTATTATGGCTACACCTTC. Translation: CSATPGTGYYGYTF.

This chain joins TRBV5-1 and TRBJ1-6; D unresolved. Trimming left V 2 bases short and J 0 bases short, with 15 bases between. Germline V gene data show CDR1 as SGHRS and CDR2 as YFSETQ. This CDR3 is 18 amino acids long. The CDR3: CASSFGVRQSSYNSPLHF. In DNA, the CDR3 is TGCGCCAGCAGCTTTGGAGTGCGGCAAAGCTCCTATAATTCACCCCTCCACTTT.

The chain has TRBV5-1 and TRBJ1-2; possible D gene TRBD1, 6 bases. The length of the CDR3 is 14 residues. The germline gives CDR1 SGHRS, CDR2 YFSETQ. Trimming cost V 4 bases and J 7 bases, with 17 bases left between them. The CDR3: CASSPGQFVAGYTF. DNA for the CDR3: TGCGCCAGCAGCCCCGGACAGTTTGTCGCTGGCTACACCTTC. The complete variable domain, with remaining parts taken from reference TRBV5-1 and TRBJ1-2, reads KAGVTQTPRYLIKTRGQQVTLSCSPISGHRSVSWYQQTPGQGLQFLFEYFSETQRNKGNFPGRFSGRQFSNSRSEMNVSTLELGDSALYLCASSPGQFVAGYTFGSGTRLTVV.

The chain uses TRBV19 and TRBJ1-5; 8 bases agree with TRBD1. The V gene end was trimmed by 6 bases and the J gene end by 6 bases; junction bases not matched to a gene: 4. Looked up from germline, CDR1 is LNHDA and CDR2 is SQIVND (reference sequence). CDR3 length: 13 residues. For the CDR3, the DNA is TGTGCCAGTAGCCAGGGGGCGGGTCAGCCCCAGCATTTT. As protein: CASSQGAGQPQHF.

This rearrangement joins TRBV5-1 to TRBJ1-1; 9 bases map to TRBD1. The ends lost 0 bases at V and 7 bases at J; junction bases unmatched: 7. CDR3 size: 15 residues. Germline V gene sequence: CDR1 SGHRS, CDR2 YFSETQ. The CDR3 is CASSLAGTGRGEAFF. The CDR3 bases are TGCGCCAGCAGCTTGGCGGGGACAGGGAGGGGTGAAGCTTTCTTT.

The chain recombines TRBV15 with TRBJ2-7, with D possibly TRBD2 on 6 matching bases. The ends were cut back, 3 bases at V and 5 bases at J, with 14 bases in the middle. This CDR3 is built from 14 residues. The germline gives CDR1 LNHNV, CDR2 YYDKDF (reference sequence). Written as DNA, the CDR3 is TGTGCCACCAGCAGCCGGGACTTGAGGGACGAGCAGTACTTC. Its protein is CATSSRDLRDEQYF.

This chain joins TRBV7-9 and TRBJ2-3; 10 positions agree with TRBD2. Germline CDR1 is SEHNR and CDR2 is FQNEAQ (reference sequence). The length of the CDR3 is 16 residues. After removal of 5 bases from V and 2 bases from J, the junction contained 7 bases not matched to a gene. The CDR3 DNA reads as TGTGCCAGCAGCCGTATTAGCGGGGGGAACACAGATACGCAGTATTTT. It codes for CASSRISGGNTDTQYF.

The chain recombines TRBV7-7 with TRBJ2-5, with TRBD2 as a possible D gene (6 bases). Germline V gives CDR1 SSHAT, CDR2 FNYEAQ (reference sequence). CDR3 length: 12 amino acids. V lost 7 bases, J lost 4 bases, and 10 bases lay in between. CDR3 nucleotide sequence: TGTGCCAGCAAGGGAGGAGGAGAGACCCAGTACTTC. It codes for CASKGGGETQYF.

This sequence joins TRBV30 and TRBJ1-3; perhaps TRBD1 as D (6 bases). Germline CDR1 reads GTSNPN; CDR2 reads SVGIG (reference sequence). The length of the CDR3 is 14 residues. V was cut by 5 bases and J by 0 bases, with 11 bases left in between. CDR3 amino acids: CAWEQGSSGNTIYF. CDR3 coding DNA: TGTGCCTGGGAACAGGGCAGCTCTGGAAACACCATATATTTT.

The table lists this clone with a few counts. The chain carries TRBV6-5 and TRBJ1-2; 7 bases map to TRBD1. Germline V lookup: CDR1 MNHEY, CDR2 SVGAGI. Trimming took 4 bases from V and 1 from J; bases not matched to a gene: 3. This CDR3 comprises 14 residues. This chain's CDR3 is CASSSGTVNYGYTF. Written as DNA, the CDR3 is TGTGCCAGCAGTTCCGGGACAGTTAACTATGGCTACACCTTC.

In regard to this clone: A junction boundary mismatches the germline segment, possibly from a read error. The chain carries TRBV28 and TRBJ1-2; 11 bases map to TRBD1. There are 13 residues in the CDR3. Germline V gene data show CDR1 as MDHEN and CDR2 as SYDVKM. The CDR3 bases are TGTGCCAGCAGCCAGGGACAGGGGGAGGTATGGGGATTC. Amino acids: CASSQGQGEVWGF.

This clone was recorded once. The rearrangement joins TRBV10-2 to TRBJ2-7; 12 positions agree with TRBD2. The V segment lost 2 bases and the J segment 7 bases; nucleotides outside the gene matches: 3. Per germline, CDR1 WSHSY and CDR2 SAAADI. The CDR3 is made up of 14 amino acids. The CDR3: CASSEVLAGGEQYF. The DNA for the CDR3 is TGCGCCAGCAGTGAGGTCCTAGCGGGGGGGGAGCAGTACTTC.

This clone was observed a handful of times. This rearrangement joins TRBV25-1 to TRBJ2-1, with 9 bases matching TRBD2. The CDR3 has 16 residues. From germline, CDR1 is MGHDK and CDR2 SYGVNS. The trim removed 8 bases at V and 0 bases at J, leaving 8 bases unmatched. The CDR3: CASARPGLASYNEQFF. The CDR3 nucleotides read TGTGCCAGCGCTAGACCGGGACTAGCCTCCTACAATGAGCAGTTCTTC.

In nucleotides, the CDR3 is TGCAGCGTTGTTGAGCCCCCGATCTACGAGCAGTACTTC. It yields the protein CSVVEPPIYEQYF. This chain joins TRBV29-1 and TRBJ2-7; D is unresolved. Germline V CDR1 and CDR2: SQVTM, ANQGSEA. Trimming pared 4 bases from V and 3 bases from J, leaving 13 bases between. The CDR3 covers 13 residues.

The rearrangement uses TRBV12-5 and TRBJ2-3, with D possibly TRBD2 on 6 matching bases. This CDR3 has 14 residues. V was shortened by 4 bases and J by 3 bases, with 11 bases between the two germline ends. Germline V gene data show CDR1 as LGHNT and CDR2 as FRNRAP. CDR3 amino acids: CASGSLGGTDTQYF. The CDR3 region has the DNA TGTGCTAGTGGTTCATTGGGAGGTACAGATACGCAGTATTTT.

The rearrangement uses TRBV18 and TRBJ1-1; D is undetermined. V was clipped by 1 base and J by 11 bases, with 11 bases between them. Germline V lookup: CDR1 KGHSH, CDR2 LQKENI. This CDR3 is built from 12 residues. The CDR3 DNA follows: TGTGCCAGCTCACCACGTGGGCGTGGGGCTTTCTTT. This codes for CASSPRGRGAFF.

V is TRBV4-1 and J is TRBJ1-1; 7 bases align to TRBD1. CDR3 length equals 15 residues. V trimming: 4 bases; J trimming: 5 bases; junction bases outside the gene matches: 10. Germline CDR1 and CDR2: MGHRA and YSYEKL. The CDR3 reads CASSPRGEVRTEAFF. CDR3 nucleotide sequence: TGCGCCAGCAGCCCCAGGGGGGAAGTTAGGACTGAAGCTTTCTTT.

The genes are TRBV21-1 and TRBJ1-2; no DNA check was done on the table's D call, TRBD1. TRBV21-1 corresponds to a pseudogene. This CDR3 comprises 13 residues. In DNA, the CDR3 is TGTGCCAGCAGCCCGATTAGGGGGCATGGCTACACCTTC. This sequence encodes CASSPIRGHGYTF.

This clone occurred once. V usage is TRBV11-2 and J usage is TRBJ2-7; 8 nucleotides match TRBD1. Germline-derived CDR1 and CDR2 are SGHAT and FQNNGV. With V trimmed by 5 bases and J by 0 bases, 6 bases remained unmatched. This CDR3 is 15 amino acids long. CDR3 residues: CASSVNRGSSYEQYF. The CDR3 DNA reads TGTGCCAGCAGCGTAAACAGGGGGAGCTCCTACGAGCAGTACTTC.

The chain combines TRBV27 with TRBJ1-5; 7 bases are a match to TRBD1. J was trimmed by 5 bases and V by 2 bases; bases with no gene match: 3. The CDR3 extends over 14 amino acids. Germline CDR1 MNHEY, CDR2 SMNVEV (reference sequence). Here the CDR3 reads CASSLNRGDQPQHF. CDR3 in DNA: TGTGCCAGCAGTTTAAACAGGGGAGATCAGCCCCAGCATTTT.

The rearrangement joins TRBV6-5 to TRBJ1-1, with 8 bases matching TRBD1. This CDR3 contains 14 residues. V was pared by 6 bases and J by 6 bases, with 9 bases of the junction left unmatched. The germline CDR1 and CDR2 sequences are MNHEY and SVGAGI. The CDR3 region has the DNA TGTGCCAGCAGCTGGGACAGGCTTAATCCTGAAGCTTTCTTT. Protein sequence: CASSWDRLNPEAFF.

V is TRBV7-9 and J is TRBJ2-1; D unclear. Germline values: CDR1 SEHNR, CDR2 FQNEAQ (reference sequence). V was cut by 3 bases and J by 5 bases, with 14 bases left in between. The length of the CDR3 is 15 residues. The chain's CDR3 is CASSFLRPAHNEQFF. The CDR3 nucleotides read TGTGCCAGCAGCTTCCTTCGACCAGCGCACAATGAGCAGTTCTTC.